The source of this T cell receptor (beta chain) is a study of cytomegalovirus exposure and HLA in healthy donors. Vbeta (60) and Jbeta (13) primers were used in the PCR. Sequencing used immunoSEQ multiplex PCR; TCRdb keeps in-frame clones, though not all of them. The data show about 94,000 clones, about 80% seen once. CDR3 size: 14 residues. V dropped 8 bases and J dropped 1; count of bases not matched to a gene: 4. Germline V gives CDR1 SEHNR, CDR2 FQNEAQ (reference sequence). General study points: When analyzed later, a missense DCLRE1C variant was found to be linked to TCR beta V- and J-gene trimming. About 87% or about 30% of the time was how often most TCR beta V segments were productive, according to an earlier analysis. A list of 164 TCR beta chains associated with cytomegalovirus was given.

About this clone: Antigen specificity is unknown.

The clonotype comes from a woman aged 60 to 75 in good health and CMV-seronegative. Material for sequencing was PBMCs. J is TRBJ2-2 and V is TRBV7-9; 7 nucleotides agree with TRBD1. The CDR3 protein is CASSWTGNTGELFF. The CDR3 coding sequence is TGTGCCAGCTCCTGGACAGGGAACACCGGGGAGCTGTTTTTT.